This T cell receptor beta chain was sequenced during a study of identical twins. Study results and caveats: Researchers reported weaker excess twin sharing in beta out-of-frame sequences.

In the case of this clonotype: Its specificity is unknown.

Everyone who donated was a healthy Caucasian. Template switching added a universal primer site, and cDNA bore unique molecular identifiers. TCRdb processed the 5' RACE reads anew with MiXCR; each CDR3 protein has one entry. The sample holds 750,000 to 950,000 distinct CDR3 sequences, roughly an eighth seen once. This same sample was also part of a study on yellow fever vaccine responses in identical twins.

This receptor was taken from a young woman in good health. The sequencing sample was made of PBMCs.

The CDR3 spells CASSLEIGDEQFF. The CDR3 DNA sequence: TGTGCCAGCAGCTTAGAAATAGGAGATGAGCAGTTCTTC. The chain is built from TRBV11-2 and TRBJ2-1; the D is unclear. The V end was cut by 0 bases, the J end by 8 bases, with 8 bases between. The CDR3 spans 13 residues. Per germline, CDR1 SGHAT and CDR2 FQNNGV.